Below, 17 T cell receptor beta chains from the same sample are listed, as sequenced in a study of T cell repertoires in cytomegalovirus infection. Using its own MiXCR run on the reads, TCRdb lists one record per CDR3 protein. This sample has 900,000 to 950,000 distinct CDR3 sequences, with around 30% found just once. These receptors' targets are unknown. The sample was cultured CD8+ T cells from PBMCs, taken from culture after CMV antigen stimulation. All receptors come from a human donor in good health (CMV status not recorded). Some clones in this sample may be carry-over from other donors' samples.

The gene calls are TRBV2 and TRBJ2-3; 12 bases fit TRBD2. Germline V CDR1 and CDR2: SNHLY, FYNNEI. V trimming: 9 bases; J trimming: 5 bases; junction bases outside the gene matches: 12. The CDR3 contains 16 residues. The CDR3 loop reads CASPTGLAGRIDTQYF. The CDR3 region has the DNA TGTGCCAGTCCTACCGGACTAGCGGGACGTATAGATACGCAGTATTTT.

This clonotype was seen many times. The CDR3 DNA reads as TGTGCCAGCAGCTTAATGGGGGGGCCGGCCTACGAGCAGTACGTC. Amino acid sequence: CASSLMGGPAYEQYV. The V call is TRBV7-2, the J call TRBJ2-7; D might be TRBD2 (7 bases). The CDR3 runs 15 residues. Per the germline V gene, CDR1 is SGHTA and CDR2 is FQGNSA. V lost 2 bases and J 2 bases, leaving 13 bases between the germline ends.

Ten or more counts support this clonotype. The V call is TRBV7-6, the J call TRBJ2-2, with TRBD1 as a possible D gene (6 bases). V was pared by 2 bases and J by 0 bases, with 16 bases between. The CDR3 is 18 residues long. Germline assignment: CDR1 SGHVS and CDR2 FNYEAQ. This CDR3 is CASSLSPGVAANTGELFF. CDR3 DNA: TGTGCCAGCAGCTTATCTCCAGGGGTAGCCGCGAACACCGGGGAGCTGTTTTTT.

This clonotype was counted a few times. At one end, the junction sequence differs from germline, possibly due to a read error. The CDR3 loop is CASSLNVRDIGFGYDEQFF. CDR3 in DNA: TGTGCTAGCAGCTTAAATGTTAGGGACATCGGTTTTGGGTACGATGAGCAGTTCTTC. The chain carries TRBV7-7 and TRBJ2-1; a weak D match, TRBD1 (6 bases). Germline loops: CDR1 SSHAT, CDR2 FNYEAQ (reference sequence). The CDR3 consists of 19 residues.

V and J are TRBV7-8 and TRBJ1-5; D remains unclear. This CDR3 contains 13 residues. CDR1 and CDR2 (germline): SGHVS, FQNEAQ. Trimming removed 5 bases at V and 9 bases at J, with 14 bases between. DNA of the CDR3: TGTGCCAGCAGCCTCTCCTTTATAATGCCCCAGCATTTT. Translation gives CASSLSFIMPQHF.

The chain combines TRBV12-3 or TRBV12-4 with TRBJ2-7, with no clear D. Trimming took 3 bases from V and 1 from J, leaving 13 bases between them. The CDR3 contains 15 residues. The CDR3 sequence: CASSLGWQPSYEQYF. The CDR3 nucleotides read TGTGCCAGCAGTTTGGGGTGGCAGCCTTCCTACGAGCAGTACTTC.

This clonotype was picked up many times. The chain joins TRBV27 to TRBJ2-7; D is undetermined. Trimming removed 0 bases from V and 2 bases from J, with 14 bases in between. CDR1 MNHEY and CDR2 SMNVEV come from the germline V gene (reference sequence). The CDR3 is 16 residues long. The DNA for the CDR3 is TGTGCCAGCAGTTTATCTCAGGTCATCCCTACCTACGAGCAGTACTTC. It is translated as CASSLSQVIPTYEQYF.

The CDR3 DNA follows: TGCAGCGTTGTGCGATACAATGAGCAGTTCTTC. As protein: CSVVRYNEQFF. This chain joins TRBV29-1 and TRBJ2-1; no reliable D call. The CDR3 is made up of 11 amino acids. V lost 4 bases to trimming and J lost 4 bases, with 5 bases between them. The germline gives CDR1 SQVTM, CDR2 ANQGSEA.

This clonotype was seen a few times. The V and J genes are TRBV6-9 and TRBJ2-7, with 12 bases lining up with TRBD2. V was pared by 6 bases and J by 5 bases, with 8 bases of the junction left unmatched. Germline lookup yields CDR1 MNHGY and CDR2 SVAAGI. The length of the CDR3 is 15 residues. The CDR3 sequence is CASSPLAGGMHEQYV. The CDR3 region has the DNA TGTGCCAGCAGCCCTCTAGCGGGGGGGATGCACGAGCAGTACGTC.

The gene calls are TRBV6-1 and TRBJ2-2, with D possibly TRBD1 on 5 matching bases. The CDR3 totals 12 residues. Germline V CDR1 and CDR2: MNHNS, SASEGT. Between the trimmed V and J ends, which lost 6 bases and 7 bases, there was a span of 9 bases. The CDR3 sequence: CASSREVGELFF. The CDR3 region has the DNA TGTGCCAGCAGCAGGGAAGTCGGGGAGCTGTTTTTT.

This clonotype showed up many times. The V gene is TRBV11-1, the J gene TRBJ2-1; 13 bases agree with TRBD2. The V gene's germline CDR1 is SGHAT and CDR2 FQDESV (reference sequence). J gave up 7 bases and V 6 bases, and 9 bases lay outside the gene matches. The CDR3 totals 16 residues. The chain's CDR3 is CASRPTTSGGANEQFF. The CDR3 DNA reads as TGTGCCAGCAGACCGACAACTAGCGGGGGGGCGAATGAGCAGTTCTTC.

This chain uses TRBV20-1 with TRBJ1-5; no reliable D call. The CDR3 is 11 amino acids. V was clipped by 0 bases and J by 9 bases, with 6 bases between them. Germline loops: CDR1 DFQATT, CDR2 SNEGSKA (reference sequence). CDR3 sequence (DNA): TGCAGTGCTAGAGATGGGCGGCCCCAGCATTTT. Its protein is CSARDGRPQHF.

The chain links TRBV3-1 to TRBJ2-5; 7 nucleotides match TRBD2. The CDR3 extends over 17 amino acids. V shed 1 base and J 5 bases; nucleotides not matched to a gene: 13. Germline V CDR1 and CDR2: LGHDT, YNNKEL (reference sequence). CDR3 protein: CASSQAPLGGREETQYF. In DNA form, the CDR3 reads TGTGCCAGCAGCCAAGCTCCCTTGGGGGGGAGGGAGGAGACCCAGTACTTC.

The CDR3 spells CANINEAGGRGYTF. The CDR3 DNA reads TGTGCCAACATCAATGAAGCCGGGGGGAGGGGCTACACCTTC. This sequence joins TRBV7-9 and TRBJ1-2; tentative D call: TRBD1 (5 bases). V was trimmed by 10 bases and J by 8 bases, leaving 23 bases between them. The CDR3 covers 14 residues. Germline V gene sequence: CDR1 SEHNR, CDR2 FQNEAQ (reference sequence).

For this clonotype: This may be a read error, as it is one base from a much larger clone. The chain combines TRBV7-2 with TRBJ2-1; 8 nucleotides match TRBD1. The CDR3 runs to 16 residues. Germline V gene data show CDR1 as SGHTA and CDR2 as FQGNSA. The CDR3 DNA sequence: TGTGCCAACAGCCTTGGACAGGGAAATCCCTACAATGAGCAGTTCTTC. Its translation is CANSLGQGNPYNEQFF.

This chain uses TRBV27 with TRBJ2-7, with D possibly being TRBD2 (5 bases). The CDR3 has 16 amino acids. Germline CDR1 and CDR2: MNHEY and SMNVEV (reference sequence). V lost 5 bases and J 3 bases, leaving 20 bases between the germline ends. The CDR3 bases are TGTGCCAGCAGTCTAGTTGGGGAGTGGCACCTCTACGAGCAGTACTTC. Translated, it gives CASSLVGEWHLYEQYF.

This clonotype has at least ten counts. V and J are TRBV7-2 and TRBJ2-5; D gene uncertain. The V gene lost 1 base and the J gene lost 5 bases, with 17 bases spanning the gap. Looked up from germline, CDR1 is SGHTA and CDR2 is FQGNSA. The CDR3 extends over 16 amino acids. The CDR3 sequence: CASSLELKYLGETQYF. The CDR3 DNA reads as TGTGCCAGCAGCTTAGAACTAAAATACCTGGGTGAGACCCAGTACTTC.